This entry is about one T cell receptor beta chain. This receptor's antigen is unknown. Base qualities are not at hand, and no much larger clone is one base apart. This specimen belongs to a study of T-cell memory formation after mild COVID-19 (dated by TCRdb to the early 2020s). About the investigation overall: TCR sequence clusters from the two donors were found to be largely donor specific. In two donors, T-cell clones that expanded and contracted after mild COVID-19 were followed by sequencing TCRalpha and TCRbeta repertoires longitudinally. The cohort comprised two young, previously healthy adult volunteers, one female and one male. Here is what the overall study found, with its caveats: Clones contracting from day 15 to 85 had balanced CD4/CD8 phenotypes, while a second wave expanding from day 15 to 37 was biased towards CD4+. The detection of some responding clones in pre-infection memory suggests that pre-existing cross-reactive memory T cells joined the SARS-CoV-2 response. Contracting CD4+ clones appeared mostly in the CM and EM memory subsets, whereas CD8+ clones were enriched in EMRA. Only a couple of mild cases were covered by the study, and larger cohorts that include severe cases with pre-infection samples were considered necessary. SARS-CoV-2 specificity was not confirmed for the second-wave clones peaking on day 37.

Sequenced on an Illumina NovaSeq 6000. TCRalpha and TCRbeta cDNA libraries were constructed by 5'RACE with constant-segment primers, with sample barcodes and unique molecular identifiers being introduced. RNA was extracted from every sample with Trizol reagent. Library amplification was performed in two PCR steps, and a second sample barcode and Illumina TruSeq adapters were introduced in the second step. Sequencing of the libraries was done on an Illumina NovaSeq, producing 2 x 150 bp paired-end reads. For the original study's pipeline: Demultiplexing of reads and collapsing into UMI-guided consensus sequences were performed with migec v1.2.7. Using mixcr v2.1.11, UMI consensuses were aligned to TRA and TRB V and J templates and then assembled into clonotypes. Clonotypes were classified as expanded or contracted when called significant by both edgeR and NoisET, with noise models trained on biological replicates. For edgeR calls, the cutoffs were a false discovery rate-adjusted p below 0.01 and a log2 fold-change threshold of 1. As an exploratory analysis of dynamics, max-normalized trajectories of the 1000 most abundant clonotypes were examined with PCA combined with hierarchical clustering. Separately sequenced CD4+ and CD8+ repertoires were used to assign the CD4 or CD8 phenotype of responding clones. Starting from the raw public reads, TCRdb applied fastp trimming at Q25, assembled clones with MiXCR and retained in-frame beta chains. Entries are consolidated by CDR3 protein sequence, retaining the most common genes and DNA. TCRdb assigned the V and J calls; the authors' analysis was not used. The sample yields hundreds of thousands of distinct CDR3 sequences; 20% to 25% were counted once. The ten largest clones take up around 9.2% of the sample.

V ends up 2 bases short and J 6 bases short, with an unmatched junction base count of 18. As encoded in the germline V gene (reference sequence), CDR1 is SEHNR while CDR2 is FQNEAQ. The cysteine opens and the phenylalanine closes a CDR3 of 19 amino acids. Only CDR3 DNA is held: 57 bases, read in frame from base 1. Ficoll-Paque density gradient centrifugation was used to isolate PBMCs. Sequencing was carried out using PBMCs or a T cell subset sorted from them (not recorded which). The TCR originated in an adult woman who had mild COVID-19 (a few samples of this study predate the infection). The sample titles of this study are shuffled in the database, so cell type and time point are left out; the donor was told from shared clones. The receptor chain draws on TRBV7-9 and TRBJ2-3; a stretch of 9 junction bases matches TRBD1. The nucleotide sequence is TGTGCCAGCAGCTTACTCGGACAGGGGATTTCATCCCCGGCGGATACGCAGTATTTT. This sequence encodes CASSLLGQGISSPADTQYF.